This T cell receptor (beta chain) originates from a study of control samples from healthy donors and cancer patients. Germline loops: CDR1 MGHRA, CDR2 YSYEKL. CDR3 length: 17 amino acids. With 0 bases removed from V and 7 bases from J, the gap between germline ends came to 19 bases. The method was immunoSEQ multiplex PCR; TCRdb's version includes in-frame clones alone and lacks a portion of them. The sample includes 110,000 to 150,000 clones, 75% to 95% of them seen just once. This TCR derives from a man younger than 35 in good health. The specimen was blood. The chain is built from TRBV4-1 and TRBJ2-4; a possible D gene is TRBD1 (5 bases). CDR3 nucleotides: TGCGCCAGCAGCCAAGAAAGGGAAGGGGCGGTGTGGAACATTCAGTACTTC. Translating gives CASSQEREGAVWNIQYF.